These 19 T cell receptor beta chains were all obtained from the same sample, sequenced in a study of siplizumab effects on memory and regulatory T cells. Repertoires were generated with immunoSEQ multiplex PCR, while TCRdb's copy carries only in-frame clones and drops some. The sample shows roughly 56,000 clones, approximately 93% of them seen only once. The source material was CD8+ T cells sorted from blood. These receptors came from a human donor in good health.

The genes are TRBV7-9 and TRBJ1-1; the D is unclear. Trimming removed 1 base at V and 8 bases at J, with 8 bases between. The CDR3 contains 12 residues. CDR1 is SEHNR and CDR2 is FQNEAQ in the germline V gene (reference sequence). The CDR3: CASSLGVSEAFF. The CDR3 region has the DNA TGTGCCAGCAGCTTAGGGGTATCGGAAGCTTTCTTT.

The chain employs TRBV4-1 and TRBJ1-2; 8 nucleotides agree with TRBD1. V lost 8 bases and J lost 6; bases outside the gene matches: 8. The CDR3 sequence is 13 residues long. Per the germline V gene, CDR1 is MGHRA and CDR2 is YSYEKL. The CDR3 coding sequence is TGCGCCAGCCTATCGGGACAGGAAGATGGCTACACCTTC. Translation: CASLSGQEDGYTF.

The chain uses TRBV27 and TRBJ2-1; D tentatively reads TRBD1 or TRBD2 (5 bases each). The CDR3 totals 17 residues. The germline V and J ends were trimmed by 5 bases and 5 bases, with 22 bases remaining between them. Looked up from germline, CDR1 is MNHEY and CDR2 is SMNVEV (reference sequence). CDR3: CASSLRGLRRVNNEQFF. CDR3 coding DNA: TGTGCCAGCAGTCTAAGGGGCCTCCGGCGGGTTAACAATGAGCAGTTCTTC.

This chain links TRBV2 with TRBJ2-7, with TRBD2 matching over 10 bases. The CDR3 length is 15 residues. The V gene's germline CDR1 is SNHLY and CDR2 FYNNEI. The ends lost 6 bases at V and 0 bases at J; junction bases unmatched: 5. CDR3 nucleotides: TGTGCCAGCAGCACAACTAGCGGGACCTCCTACGAGCAGTACTTC. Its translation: CASSTTSGTSYEQYF.

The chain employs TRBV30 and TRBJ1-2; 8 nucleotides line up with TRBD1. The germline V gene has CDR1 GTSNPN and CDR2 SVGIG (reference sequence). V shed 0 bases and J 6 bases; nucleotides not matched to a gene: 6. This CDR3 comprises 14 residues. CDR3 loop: CAWSVGGQGHGYTF. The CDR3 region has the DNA TGTGCCTGGAGTGTAGGAGGACAGGGACATGGCTACACCTTC.

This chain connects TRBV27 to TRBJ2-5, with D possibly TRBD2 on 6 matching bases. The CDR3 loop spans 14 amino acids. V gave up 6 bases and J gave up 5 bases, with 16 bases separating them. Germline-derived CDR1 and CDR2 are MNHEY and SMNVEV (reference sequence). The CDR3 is CASSPSLGGETQYF. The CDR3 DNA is TGTGCCAGCAGCCCTAGCCTGGGAGGCGAGACCCAGTACTTC.

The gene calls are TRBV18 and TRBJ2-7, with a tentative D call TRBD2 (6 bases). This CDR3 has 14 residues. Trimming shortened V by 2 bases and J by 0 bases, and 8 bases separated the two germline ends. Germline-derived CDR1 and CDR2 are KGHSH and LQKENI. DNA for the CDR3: TGTGCCAGCTCACCATGGGGGGACTCCTACGAGCAGTACTTC. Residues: CASSPWGDSYEQYF.

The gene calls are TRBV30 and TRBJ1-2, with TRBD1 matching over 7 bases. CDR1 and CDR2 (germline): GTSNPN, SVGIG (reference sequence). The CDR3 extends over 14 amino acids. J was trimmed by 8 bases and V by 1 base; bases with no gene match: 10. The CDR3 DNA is TGTGCCTGGAGTGCCGCCGGGACAGAAGGAGGCTACACCTTC. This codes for CAWSAAGTEGGYTF.

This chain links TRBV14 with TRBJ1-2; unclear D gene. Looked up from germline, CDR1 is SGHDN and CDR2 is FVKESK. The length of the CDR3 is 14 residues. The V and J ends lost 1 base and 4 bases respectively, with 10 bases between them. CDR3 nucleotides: TGTGCCAGCAGCCAAGGTTCGGTGTTCTATGGCTACACCTTC. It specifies CASSQGSVFYGYTF.

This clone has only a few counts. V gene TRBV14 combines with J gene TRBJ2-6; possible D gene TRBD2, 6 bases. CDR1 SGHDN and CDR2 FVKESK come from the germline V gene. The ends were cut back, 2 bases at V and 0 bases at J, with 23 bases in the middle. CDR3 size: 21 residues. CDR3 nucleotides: TGTGCCAGCAGCCAAATTCCCCTGGGGGGAAGGTTTGTCTCTGGGGCCAACGTCCTGACTTTC. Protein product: CASSQIPLGGRFVSGANVLTF.

In DNA, the CDR3 is TGTGCCAGCAGTTTAGGACAGGGGAGCTCCTACGAGCAGTACTTC. Translated: CASSLGQGSSYEQYF. The chain couples TRBV6-5 to TRBJ2-7; 9 bases are a match to TRBD1. CDR1 is MNHEY, CDR2 SVGAGI, per germline. The CDR3 has 15 amino acids. The V and J ends lost 4 bases and 0 bases, in that order; junction bases with no gene match: 4.

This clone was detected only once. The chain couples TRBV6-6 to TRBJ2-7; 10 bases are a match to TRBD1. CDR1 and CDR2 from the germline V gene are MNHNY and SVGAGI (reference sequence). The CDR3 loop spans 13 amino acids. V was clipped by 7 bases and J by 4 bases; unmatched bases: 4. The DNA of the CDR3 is TGTGCCAGCACCGGGACAGGGGAGTACGAGCAGTACTTC. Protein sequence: CASTGTGEYEQYF.

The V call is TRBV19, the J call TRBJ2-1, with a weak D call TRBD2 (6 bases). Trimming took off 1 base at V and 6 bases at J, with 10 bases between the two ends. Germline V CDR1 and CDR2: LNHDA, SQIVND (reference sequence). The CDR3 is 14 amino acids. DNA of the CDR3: TGTGCCAGTAGTATAGGGTCTAGCGTCAATGAGCAGTTCTTC. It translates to CASSIGSSVNEQFF.

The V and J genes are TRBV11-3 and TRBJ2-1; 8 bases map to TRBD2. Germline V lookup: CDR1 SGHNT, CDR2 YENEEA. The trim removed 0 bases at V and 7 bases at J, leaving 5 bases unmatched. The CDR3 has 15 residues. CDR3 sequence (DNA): TGTGCCAGCAGCTTAGACGGGAGGGAGCTAAATGAGCAGTTCTTC. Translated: CASSLDGRELNEQFF.

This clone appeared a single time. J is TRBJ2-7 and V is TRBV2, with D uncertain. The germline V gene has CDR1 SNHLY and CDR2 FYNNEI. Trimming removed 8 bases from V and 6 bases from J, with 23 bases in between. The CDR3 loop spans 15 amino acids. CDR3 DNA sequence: TGTGCCAGCCCTGGCCAGGACCTCCCAACGGGCGAGCAGTACTTC. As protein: CASPGQDLPTGEQYF.

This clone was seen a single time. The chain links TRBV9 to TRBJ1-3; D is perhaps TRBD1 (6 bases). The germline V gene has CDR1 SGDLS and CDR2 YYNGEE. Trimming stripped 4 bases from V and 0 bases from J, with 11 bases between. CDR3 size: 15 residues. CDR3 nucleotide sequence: TGTGCCAGCAGCCACGACAGGTCCTCTGGAAACACCATATATTTT. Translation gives CASSHDRSSGNTIYF.

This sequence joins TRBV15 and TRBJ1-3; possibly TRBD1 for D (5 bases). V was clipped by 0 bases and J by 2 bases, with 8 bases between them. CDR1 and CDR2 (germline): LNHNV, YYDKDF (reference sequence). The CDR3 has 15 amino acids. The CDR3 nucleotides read TGTGCCACCAGCAGAGATAGAGGGGCTGGAAACACCATATATTTT. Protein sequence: CATSRDRGAGNTIYF.

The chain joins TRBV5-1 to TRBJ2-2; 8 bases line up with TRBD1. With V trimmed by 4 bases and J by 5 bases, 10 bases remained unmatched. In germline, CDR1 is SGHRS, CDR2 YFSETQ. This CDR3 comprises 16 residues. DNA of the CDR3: TGCGCCAGCAGCACCAGTCAGGGGGCGGGGACCGGGGAGCTGTTTTTT. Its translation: CASSTSQGAGTGELFF.

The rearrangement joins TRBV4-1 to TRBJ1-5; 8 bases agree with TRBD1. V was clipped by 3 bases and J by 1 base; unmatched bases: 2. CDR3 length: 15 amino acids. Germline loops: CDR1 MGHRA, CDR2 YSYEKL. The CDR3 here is CASSQRQGSNQPQHF. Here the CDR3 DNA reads TGCGCCAGCAGCCAGCGACAGGGGAGCAATCAGCCCCAGCATTTT.